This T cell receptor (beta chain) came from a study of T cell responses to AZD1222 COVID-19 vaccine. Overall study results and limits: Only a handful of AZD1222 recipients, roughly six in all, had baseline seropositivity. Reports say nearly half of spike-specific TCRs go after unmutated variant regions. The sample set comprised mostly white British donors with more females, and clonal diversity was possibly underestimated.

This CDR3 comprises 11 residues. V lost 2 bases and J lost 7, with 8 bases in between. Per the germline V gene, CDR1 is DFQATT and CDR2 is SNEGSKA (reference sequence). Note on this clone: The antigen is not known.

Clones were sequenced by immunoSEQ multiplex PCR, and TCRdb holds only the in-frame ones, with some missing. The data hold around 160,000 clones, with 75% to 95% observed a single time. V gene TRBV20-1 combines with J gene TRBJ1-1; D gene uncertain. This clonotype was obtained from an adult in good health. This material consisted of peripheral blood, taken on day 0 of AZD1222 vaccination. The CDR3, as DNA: TGCAGTGCTAGAAGAGGAAATGAAGCTTTCTTT. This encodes CSARRGNEAFF.